The rows below give T cell receptor beta chains drawn from one sample of a study of blood T cell repertoires in COVID-19. TCRdb's copy holds only in-frame clones and misses some; the assay was immunoSEQ multiplex PCR. Of about 74,000 clones in the sample, about 91% were seen once. Material: peripheral blood. These receptor sequences come from a woman aged 55-69 years with active COVID-19. Both conserved end residues are part of each CDR3. D genes are given only for firm matches. The listing skips clone size in some rows; elsewhere it reads once, few, many or a size class.

>NA|TRBJ1-1|NA|TRBV5-1
TGCGCCAGCAGCTTGGAAGGGGTCCTGAACACTGAAGCTTTCTTT
CASSLEGVLNTEAFF
>TRBD2|TRBJ2-1|NA|TRBV5-4
TGTGCCAGCAGCCTGACTAGCGGGATAGGCAATGAGCAGTTCTTC
CASSLTSGIGNEQFF
>NA|TRBJ2-5|NA|TRBV11-3
TGTGCCAGCAGCTTAGATGTGGGCAGGGCCCAAGAGACCCAGTACTTC
CASSLDVGRAQETQYF
>NA|TRBJ1-5|NA|TRBV12-3/TRBV12-4
TGTGCCAGCAGCGGACAGTCAGGGCCCCAGCATTTT
CASSGQSGPQHF
>NA|TRBJ1-3|NA|TRBV6-5
TGTGCCAGCAGTCCCCAGGGGTCTGGAAACACCATATATTTT
CASSPQGSGNTIYF
>TRBD1|TRBJ2-7|once|TRBV11-2
TGTGCCAGCAGCTTGACCGGGACAGGAGGCTACGAGCAGTACTTC
CASSLTGTGGYEQYF
>NA|TRBJ1-1|NA|TRBV4-1
TGCGCCAGCAGCCAACATCGGCAGGGGATAGGTACTGAAGCTTTCTTT
CASSQHRQGIGTEAFF
>NA|TRBJ1-1|NA|TRBV11-2
TGTGCCAGCAGCTTAGATCCAGACACTGAAGCTTTCTTT
CASSLDPDTEAFF
>TRBD2|TRBJ2-3|NA|TRBV5-1
TGCGCCAGCAGCTTGGCCCCTGGGCGGGAGAGGGATACGCAGTATTTT
CASSLAPGRERDTQYF
>TRBD2|TRBJ2-7|NA|TRBV7-9
TGTGCCAGCAGCTTAGTAAGCGGGGCGCTTTCCTACGAGCAGTACTTC
CASSLVSGALSYEQYF
>NA|TRBJ2-2|NA|TRBV7-9
TGTGCCAGCAGCTTATTACAGACCGGGGAGCTGTTTTTT
CASSLLQTGELFF
>TRBD1|TRBJ1-2|NA|TRBV6-1
TGTGCCAGCAGTGAAGTATTGGGCAGGGGGCCCCTCTATGGCTACACCTTC
CASSEVLGRGPLYGYTF
>NA|TRBJ2-4|NA|TRBV4-2
TGTGCCAGCAGCCAAGAACTGACGAGGGTGGACATTCAGTACTTC
CASSQELTRVDIQYF
>NA|TRBJ1-1|NA|TRBV6-5
TGTGCCAGCAGTAACAGCCAGAACACTGAAGCTTTCTTT
CASSNSQNTEAFF
>NA|TRBJ1-4|NA|TRBV5-1
TGCGCCAGCAGCTTGGTCCCCCGTAATGAAAAACTGTTTTTT
CASSLVPRNEKLFF
>NA|TRBJ2-5|NA|TRBV27
TGTGCCAGCAGTCCCCGGGCGGGACCCCAAGAGACCCAGTACTTC
CASSPRAGPQETQYF
>TRBD1|TRBJ1-2|NA|TRBV6-5
TGTGCCAGCAGCCCAGGGGGCAGCTATGGCTACACCTTC
CASSPGGSYGYTF
>NA|TRBJ2-5|NA|TRBV5-1
TGCGCCAGCAGCTTCGATCATCAGGGGTCCGGAGGGACCCAGTACTTC
CASSFDHQGSGGTQYF
>TRBD1|TRBJ2-2|NA|TRBV5-6
TGTGCCAGCAGCTTCGGGACAGGGAGTCAGAACGGGGAGCTGTTTTTT
CASSFGTGSQNGELFF
>TRBD2|TRBJ2-5|NA|TRBV5-4
TGTGCCAGCAGCTTGAGCGGGGGCCCTGAGACCCAGTACTTC
CASSLSGGPETQYF
>TRBD2|TRBJ2-1|NA|TRBV15
TGTGCCACCAGCAGAGGTGAGACTAGCGGGATCATTGAGCAGTTCTTC
CATSRGETSGIIEQFF